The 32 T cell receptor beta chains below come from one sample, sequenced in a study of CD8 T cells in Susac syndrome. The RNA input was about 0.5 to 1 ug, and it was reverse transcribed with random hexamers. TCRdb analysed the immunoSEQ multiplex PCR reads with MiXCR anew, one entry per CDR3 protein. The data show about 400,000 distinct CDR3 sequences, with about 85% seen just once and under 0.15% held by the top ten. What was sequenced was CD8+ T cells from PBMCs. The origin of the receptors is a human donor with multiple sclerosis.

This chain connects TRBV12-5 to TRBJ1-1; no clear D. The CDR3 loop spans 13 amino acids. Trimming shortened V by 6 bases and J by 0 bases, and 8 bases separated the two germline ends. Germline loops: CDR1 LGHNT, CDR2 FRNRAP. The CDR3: CASGGPMNTEAFF. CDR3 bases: TGTGCTAGTGGCGGACCGATGAACACTGAAGCTTTCTTT. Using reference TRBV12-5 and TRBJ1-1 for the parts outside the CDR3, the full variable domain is DARVTQTPRHKVTEMGQEVTMRCQPILGHNTVFWYRQTMMQGLELLAYFRNRAPLDDSGMPKDRFSAEMPDATLATLKIQPSEPRDSAVYFCASGGPMNTEAFFGQGTRLTVV.

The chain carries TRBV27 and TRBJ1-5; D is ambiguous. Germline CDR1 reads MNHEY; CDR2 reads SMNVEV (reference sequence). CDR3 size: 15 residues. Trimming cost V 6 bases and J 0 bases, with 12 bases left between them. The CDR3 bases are TGTGCCAGCAGGCACGTCGGGAATAGCAATCAGCCCCAGCATTTT. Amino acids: CASRHVGNSNQPQHF.

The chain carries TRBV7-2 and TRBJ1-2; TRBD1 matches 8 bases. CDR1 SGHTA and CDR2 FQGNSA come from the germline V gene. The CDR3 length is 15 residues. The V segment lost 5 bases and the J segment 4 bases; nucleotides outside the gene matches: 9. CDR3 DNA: TGTGCCAGCAGCATTCCGGGACAGGTGCTCTATGGCTACACCTTC. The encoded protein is CASSIPGQVLYGYTF.

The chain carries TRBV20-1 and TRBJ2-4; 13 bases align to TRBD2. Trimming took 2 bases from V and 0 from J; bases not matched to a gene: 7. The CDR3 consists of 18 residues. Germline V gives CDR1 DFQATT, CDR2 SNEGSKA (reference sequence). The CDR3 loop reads CSARWTSGGSLAKNIQYF. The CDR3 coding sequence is TGCAGTGCTAGATGGACTAGCGGGGGCTCCTTAGCCAAAAACATTCAGTACTTC.

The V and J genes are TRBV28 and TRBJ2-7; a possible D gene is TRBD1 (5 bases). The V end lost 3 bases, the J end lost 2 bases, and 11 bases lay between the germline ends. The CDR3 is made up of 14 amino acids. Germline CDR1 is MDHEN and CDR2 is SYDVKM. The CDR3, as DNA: TGTGCCAGCAGTTTTGTAGACAGCCCCTACGAGCAGTACTTC. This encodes CASSFVDSPYEQYF. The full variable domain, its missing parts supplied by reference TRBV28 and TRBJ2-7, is DVKVTQSSRYLVKRTGEKVFLECVQDMDHENMFWYRQDPGLGLRLIYFSYDVKMKEKGDIPEGYSVSREKKERFSLILESASTNQTSMYLCASSFVDSPYEQYFGPGTRLTVT.

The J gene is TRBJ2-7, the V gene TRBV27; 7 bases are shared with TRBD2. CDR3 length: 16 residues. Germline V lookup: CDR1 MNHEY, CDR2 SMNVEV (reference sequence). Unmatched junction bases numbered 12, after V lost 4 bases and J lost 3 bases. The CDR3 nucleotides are TGTGCCAGCAGTTCCGTAGTGAAGCGGGGCAACTACGAGCAGTACTTC. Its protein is CASSSVVKRGNYEQYF.

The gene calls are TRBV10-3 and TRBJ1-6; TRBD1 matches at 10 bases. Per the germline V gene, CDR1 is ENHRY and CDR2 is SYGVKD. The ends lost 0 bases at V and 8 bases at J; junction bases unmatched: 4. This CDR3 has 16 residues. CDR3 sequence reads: CAISESAGQGHSPLHF. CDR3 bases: TGTGCCATCAGTGAGTCGGCGGGACAGGGGCATTCACCCCTCCACTTT.

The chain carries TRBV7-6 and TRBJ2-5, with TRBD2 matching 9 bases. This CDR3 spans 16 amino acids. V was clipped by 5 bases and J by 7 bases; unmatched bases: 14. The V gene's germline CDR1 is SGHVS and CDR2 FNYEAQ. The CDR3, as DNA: TGTGCCAGCAGCCCAAGGGAGGCGGGGGGGCTTCCGACCCAGTACTTC. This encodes CASSPREAGGLPTQYF.

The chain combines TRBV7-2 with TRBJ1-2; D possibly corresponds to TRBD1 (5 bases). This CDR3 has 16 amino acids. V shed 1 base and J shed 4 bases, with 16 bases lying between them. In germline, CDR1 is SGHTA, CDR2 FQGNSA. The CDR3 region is CASSLEPEGTVYGYTF. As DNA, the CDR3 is TGTGCCAGCAGCTTAGAGCCTGAAGGGACGGTCTATGGCTACACCTTC.

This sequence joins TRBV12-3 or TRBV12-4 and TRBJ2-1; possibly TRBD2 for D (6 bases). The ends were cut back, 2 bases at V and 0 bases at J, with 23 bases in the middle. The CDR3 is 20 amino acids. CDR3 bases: TGTGCCAGCAGTTTATACTCCCCATGGGATGGGAGGAGCTCCTACAATGAGCAGTTCTTC. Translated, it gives CASSLYSPWDGRSSYNEQFF.

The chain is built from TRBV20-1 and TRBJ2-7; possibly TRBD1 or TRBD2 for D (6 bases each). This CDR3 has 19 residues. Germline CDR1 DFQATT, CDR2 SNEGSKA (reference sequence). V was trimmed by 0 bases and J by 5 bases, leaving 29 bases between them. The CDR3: CSARDRRDTYPHPIHEQYF. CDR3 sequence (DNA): TGCAGTGCTAGAGATCGGCGGGACACCTACCCCCACCCCATCCACGAGCAGTACTTC.

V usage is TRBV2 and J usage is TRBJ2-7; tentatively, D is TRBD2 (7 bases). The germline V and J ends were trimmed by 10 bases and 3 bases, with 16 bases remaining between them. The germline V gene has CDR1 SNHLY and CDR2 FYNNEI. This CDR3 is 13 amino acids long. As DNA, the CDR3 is TGTGCCATTCTAGGGGGGGGGCGCTACGAGCAGTACTTC. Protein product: CAILGGGRYEQYF.

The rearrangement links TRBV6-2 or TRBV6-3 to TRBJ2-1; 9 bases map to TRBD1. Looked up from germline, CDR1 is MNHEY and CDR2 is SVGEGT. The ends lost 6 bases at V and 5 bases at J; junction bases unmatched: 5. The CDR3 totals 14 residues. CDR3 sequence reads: CASSGQGPHNEQFF. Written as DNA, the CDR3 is TGTGCCAGCAGCGGACAGGGGCCCCACAATGAGCAGTTCTTC.

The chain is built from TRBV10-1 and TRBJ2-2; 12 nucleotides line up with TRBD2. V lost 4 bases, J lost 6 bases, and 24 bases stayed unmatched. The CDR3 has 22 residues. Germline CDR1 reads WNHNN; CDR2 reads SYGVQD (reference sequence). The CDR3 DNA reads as TGCGCCAGCAGTGGCGTGACTAGCGGGAGCTTCCCATTCTTACCCCTGGCCGGGGAGCTGTTTTTT. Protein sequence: CASSGVTSGSFPFLPLAGELFF.

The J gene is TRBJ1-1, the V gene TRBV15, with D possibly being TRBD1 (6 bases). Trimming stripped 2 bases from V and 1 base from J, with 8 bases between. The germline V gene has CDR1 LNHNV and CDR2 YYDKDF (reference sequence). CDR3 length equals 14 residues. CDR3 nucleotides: TGTGCCACCAGCAGATCGACAGGGAACACTGAAGCTTTCTTT. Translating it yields CATSRSTGNTEAFF. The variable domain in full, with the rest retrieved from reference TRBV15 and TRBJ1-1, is DAMVIQNPRYQVTQFGKPVTLSCSQTLNHNVMYWYQQKSSQAPKLLFHYYDKDFNNEADTPDNFQSRRPNTSFCFLDIRSPGLGDTAMYLCATSRSTGNTEAFFGQGTRLTVV.

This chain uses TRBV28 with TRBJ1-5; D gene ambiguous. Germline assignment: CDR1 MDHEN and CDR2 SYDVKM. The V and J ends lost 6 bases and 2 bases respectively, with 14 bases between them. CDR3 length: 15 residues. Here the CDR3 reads CASRAEQFGNQPQHF. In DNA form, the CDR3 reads TGTGCCAGCAGAGCGGAACAGTTTGGCAATCAGCCCCAGCATTTT.

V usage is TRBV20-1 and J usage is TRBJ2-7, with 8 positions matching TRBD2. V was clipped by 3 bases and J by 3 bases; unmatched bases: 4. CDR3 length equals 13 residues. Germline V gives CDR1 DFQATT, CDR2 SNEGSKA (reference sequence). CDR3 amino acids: CSASPTSGYEQYF. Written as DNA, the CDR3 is TGCAGTGCTAGTCCTACTAGCGGCTACGAGCAGTACTTC.

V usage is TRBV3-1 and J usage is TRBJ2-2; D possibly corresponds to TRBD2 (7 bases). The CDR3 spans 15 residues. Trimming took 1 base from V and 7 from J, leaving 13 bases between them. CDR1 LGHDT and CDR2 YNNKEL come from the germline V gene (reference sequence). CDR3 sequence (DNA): TGTGCCAGCAGCCAAGTTACGGGGGGCTTCGGGGAGCTGTTTTTT. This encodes CASSQVTGGFGELFF. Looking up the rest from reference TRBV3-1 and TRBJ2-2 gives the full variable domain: DTAVSQTPKYLVTQMGNDKSIKCEQNLGHDTMYWYKQDSKKFLKIMFSYNNKELIINETVPNRFSPKSPDKAHLNLHINSLELGDSAVYFCASSQVTGGFGELFFGEGSRLTVL.

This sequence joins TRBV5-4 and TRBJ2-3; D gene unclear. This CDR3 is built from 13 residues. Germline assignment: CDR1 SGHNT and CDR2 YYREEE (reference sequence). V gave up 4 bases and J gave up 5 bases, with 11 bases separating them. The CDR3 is CASSLTTLDTQYF. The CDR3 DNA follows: TGTGCCAGCAGCCTGACAACATTAGATACGCAGTATTTT.

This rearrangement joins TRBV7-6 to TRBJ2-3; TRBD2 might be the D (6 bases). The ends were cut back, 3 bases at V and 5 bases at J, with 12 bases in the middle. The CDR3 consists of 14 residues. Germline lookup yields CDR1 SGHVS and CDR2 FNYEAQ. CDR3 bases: TGTGCCAGCAGCTTGACGGGAGAGATAGATACGCAGTATTTT. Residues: CASSLTGEIDTQYF.

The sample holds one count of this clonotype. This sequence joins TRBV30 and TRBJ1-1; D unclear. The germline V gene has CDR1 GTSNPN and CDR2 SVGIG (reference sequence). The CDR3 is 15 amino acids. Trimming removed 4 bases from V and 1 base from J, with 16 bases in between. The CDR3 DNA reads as TGTGCCTGGAAAGGGTCCGGGGAAGGGAACACTGAAGCTTTCTTT. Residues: CAWKGSGEGNTEAFF.

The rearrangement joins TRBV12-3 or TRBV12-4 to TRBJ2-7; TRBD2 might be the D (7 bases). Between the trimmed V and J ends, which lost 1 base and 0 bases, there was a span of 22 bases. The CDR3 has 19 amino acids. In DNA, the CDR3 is TGTGCCAGCAGTTTAGGAGGGTGGGGGGGCAGGAAAGGCTCCTACGAGCAGTACTTC. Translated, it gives CASSLGGWGGRKGSYEQYF.

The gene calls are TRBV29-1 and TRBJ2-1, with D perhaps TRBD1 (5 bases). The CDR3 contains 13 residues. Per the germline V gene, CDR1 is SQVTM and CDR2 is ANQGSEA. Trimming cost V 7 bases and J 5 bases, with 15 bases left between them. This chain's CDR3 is CSASQGTNNEQFF. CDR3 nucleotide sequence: TGCAGCGCCTCCCAGGGTACCAACAATGAGCAGTTCTTC.

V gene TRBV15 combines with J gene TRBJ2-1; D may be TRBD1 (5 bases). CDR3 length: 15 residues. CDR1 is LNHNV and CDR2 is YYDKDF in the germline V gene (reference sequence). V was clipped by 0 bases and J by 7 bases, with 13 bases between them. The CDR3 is CATSRDRGSPNEQFF. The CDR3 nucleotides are TGTGCCACCAGCAGAGATAGGGGTAGCCCGAATGAGCAGTTCTTC.

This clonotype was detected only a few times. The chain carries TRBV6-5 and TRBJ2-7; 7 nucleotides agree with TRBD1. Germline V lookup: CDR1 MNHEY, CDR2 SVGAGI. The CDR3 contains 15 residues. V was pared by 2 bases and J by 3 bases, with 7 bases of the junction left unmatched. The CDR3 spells CASSYLDRELYEQYF. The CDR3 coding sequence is TGTGCCAGCAGTTACCTCGACAGGGAACTCTACGAGCAGTACTTC.

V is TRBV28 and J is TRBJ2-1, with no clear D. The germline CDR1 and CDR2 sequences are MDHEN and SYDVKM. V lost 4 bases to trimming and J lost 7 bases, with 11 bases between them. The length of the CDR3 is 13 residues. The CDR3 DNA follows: TGTGCCAGCAGTTCTTTAGCCCCAAATGAGCAGTTCTTC. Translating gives CASSSLAPNEQFF.

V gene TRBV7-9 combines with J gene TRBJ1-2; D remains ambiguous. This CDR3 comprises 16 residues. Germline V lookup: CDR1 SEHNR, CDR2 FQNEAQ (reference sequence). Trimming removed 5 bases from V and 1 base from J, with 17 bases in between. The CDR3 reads CASSPTWAEVNYGYTF. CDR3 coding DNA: TGTGCCAGCAGCCCGACATGGGCTGAGGTTAACTATGGCTACACCTTC.

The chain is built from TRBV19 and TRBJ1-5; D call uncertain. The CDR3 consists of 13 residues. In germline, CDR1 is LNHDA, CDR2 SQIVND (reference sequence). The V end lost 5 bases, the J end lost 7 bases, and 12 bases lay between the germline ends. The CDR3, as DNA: TGTGCCAGTAGTTCTTTGGGGTTGCAGCCCCAGCATTTT. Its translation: CASSSLGLQPQHF.

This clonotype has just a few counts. CDR3 protein: CASSPGLAVQETQYF. The DNA of the CDR3 is TGTGCCAGCAGTCCGGGACTAGCGGTGCAAGAGACCCAGTACTTC. J is TRBJ2-5 and V is TRBV6-1; 11 positions agree with TRBD2. Unmatched junction bases numbered 4, after V lost 5 bases and J lost 2 bases. The CDR3 runs 15 residues. The germline CDR1 and CDR2 sequences are MNHNS and SASEGT.

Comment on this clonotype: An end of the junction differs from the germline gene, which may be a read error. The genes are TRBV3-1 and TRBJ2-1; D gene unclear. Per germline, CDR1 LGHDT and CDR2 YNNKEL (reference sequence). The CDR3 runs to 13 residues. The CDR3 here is CASTQSALTEQFF. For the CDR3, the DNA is TGTGCCAGCACCCAATCCGCTCTTACCGAGCAGTTCTTC.

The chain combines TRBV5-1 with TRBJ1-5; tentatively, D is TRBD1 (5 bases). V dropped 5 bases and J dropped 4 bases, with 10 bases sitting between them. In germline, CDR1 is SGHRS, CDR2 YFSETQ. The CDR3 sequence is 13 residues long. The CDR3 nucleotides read TGCGCCAGCAGAGGGGATGCTAATCAGCCCCAGCATTTT. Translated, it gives CASRGDANQPQHF. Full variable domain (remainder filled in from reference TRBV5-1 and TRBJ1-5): KAGVTQTPRYLIKTRGQQVTLSCSPISGHRSVSWYQQTPGQGLQFLFEYFSETQRNKGNFPGRFSGRQFSNSRSEMNVSTLELGDSALYLCASRGDANQPQHFGDGTRLSIL.

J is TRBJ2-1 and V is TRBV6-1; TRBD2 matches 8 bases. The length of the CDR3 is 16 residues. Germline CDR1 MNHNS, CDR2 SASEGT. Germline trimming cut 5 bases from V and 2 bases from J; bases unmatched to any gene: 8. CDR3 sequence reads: CASSPAWRGAYNEQFF. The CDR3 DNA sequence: TGTGCCAGCAGTCCCGCTTGGCGGGGGGCCTACAATGAGCAGTTCTTC.